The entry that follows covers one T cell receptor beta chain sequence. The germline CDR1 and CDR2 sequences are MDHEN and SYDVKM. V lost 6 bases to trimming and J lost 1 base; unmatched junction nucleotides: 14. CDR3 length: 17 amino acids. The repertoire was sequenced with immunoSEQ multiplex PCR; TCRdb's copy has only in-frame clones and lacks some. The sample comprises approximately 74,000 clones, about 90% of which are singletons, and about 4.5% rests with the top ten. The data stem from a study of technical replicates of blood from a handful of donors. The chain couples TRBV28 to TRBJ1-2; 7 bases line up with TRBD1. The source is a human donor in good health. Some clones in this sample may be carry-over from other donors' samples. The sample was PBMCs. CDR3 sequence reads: CASRSPTGVILNYGYTF. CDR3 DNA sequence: TGTGCCAGCAGATCTCCTACAGGGGTGATACTTAACTATGGCTACACCTTC.